The 27 T cell receptor beta chains below all came from one sample that was sequenced in a study of T cell repertoires in cytomegalovirus infection. One entry per CDR3 protein, called by TCRdb with MiXCR from the reads. The top ten hold around 13% of the sample, which has around 300,000 distinct CDR3 sequences, roughly 26% seen once. Material for sequencing was PBMCs. These receptors were obtained from a human donor in good health (CMV status not recorded). Some clones in this sample may be carry-over from other donors' samples.

This clonotype came up many times. The V call is TRBV6-2 or TRBV6-3, the J call TRBJ1-5; D gene uncertain. Between the trimmed V and J ends, which lost 2 bases and 3 bases, there was a span of 8 bases. CDR1 and CDR2 (germline): MNHEY, SVGEGT. The CDR3 consists of 14 residues. The CDR3 sequence: CASSYMSDNQPQHF. CDR3 nucleotides: TGTGCCAGCAGTTACATGTCCGACAATCAGCCCCAGCATTTT.

There are many counts of this clonotype. At one end, the junction sequence differs from germline, possibly due to a read error. The chain combines TRBV12-3 or TRBV12-4 with TRBJ1-5; TRBD1 aligns across 11 bases. CDR3 length: 15 amino acids. The CDR3, as DNA: TGTGCCAGCAGTCGACGGACAGGGGGCAACCAGCCCCAGCATTTT. As protein: CASSRRTGGNQPQHF.

This clonotype was seen a handful of times. The V and J genes are TRBV7-2 and TRBJ2-5; possibly TRBD1 or TRBD2 for D (5 bases each). Looked up from germline, CDR1 is SGHTA and CDR2 is FQGNSA. CDR3 length: 15 residues. Deletions cut 1 base from V and 4 bases from J, with 13 bases between. The CDR3 is CASSLGDPRVETQYF. The CDR3 coding sequence is TGTGCCAGCAGCTTAGGGGACCCCCGGGTAGAGACCCAGTACTTC.

This sequence joins TRBV9 and TRBJ1-1; D is perhaps TRBD1 (5 bases). Germline CDR1 reads SGDLS; CDR2 reads YYNGEE. V lost 2 bases to trimming and J lost 3 bases, with 8 bases between them. This CDR3 is 13 amino acids long. This CDR3 reads CASSVRADTEAFF. The CDR3 DNA reads TGTGCCAGCAGCGTCAGGGCTGACACTGAAGCTTTCTTT.

The table lists this clonotype with many counts. The chain carries TRBV6-1 and TRBJ2-7; TRBD2 matches at 7 bases. Germline V gene sequence: CDR1 MNHNS, CDR2 SASEGT. The V gene end was trimmed by 4 bases and the J gene end by 0 bases; junction bases not matched to a gene: 6. The length of the CDR3 is 15 residues. CDR3 protein: CASSVGGWGSYEQYF. The CDR3 region has the DNA TGTGCCAGCAGTGTGGGAGGGTGGGGCTCCTACGAGCAGTACTTC.

This clonotype was seen many times. The chain has TRBV2 and TRBJ2-3; the D gene is possibly TRBD2 (5 bases). Trimming left V 5 bases short and J 2 bases short, with 11 bases between. Per the germline V gene, CDR1 is SNHLY and CDR2 is FYNNEI. The CDR3 spans 14 residues. The CDR3 bases are TGTGCCAGCAGTCCAGGACTCGACACAGATACGCAGTATTTT. This encodes CASSPGLDTDTQYF. The variable domain in full, with the rest retrieved from reference TRBV2 and TRBJ2-3, is EPEVTQTPSHQVTQMGQEVILRCVPISNHLYFYWYRQILGQKVEFLVSFYNNEISEKSEIFDDQFSVERPDGSNFTLKIRSTKLEDSAMYFCASSPGLDTDTQYFGPGTRLTVL.

This clonotype has a handful of counts. The rearrangement joins TRBV10-2 to TRBJ1-3; 10 nucleotides line up with TRBD1. Germline assignment: CDR1 WSHSY and CDR2 SAAADI. J lost 0 bases, V lost 2 bases, and 10 bases had no gene match. The CDR3 contains 19 residues. The CDR3 DNA reads TGCGCCAGCAGTGAGAGAAAAGGGACAGGGGCCCGCTCTGGAAACACCATATATTTT. Protein: CASSERKGTGARSGNTIYF.

This clonotype showed up many times. The chain uses TRBV11-2 and TRBJ2-4; a weak D match, TRBD2 (5 bases). The germline V gene encodes CDR1 SGHAT and CDR2 FQNNGV. The V end lost 2 bases, the J end lost 5 bases, and 10 bases lay between the germline ends. The CDR3 has 14 residues. The CDR3 here is CASSLQRQQNIQYF. In DNA, the CDR3 is TGTGCCAGCAGCTTACAGCGGCAACAAAACATTCAGTACTTC.

This clonotype was found a few times. The CDR3 spells CASTGLAGKYEQYF. Here the CDR3 DNA reads TGTGCCAGCACAGGACTAGCGGGGAAGTACGAGCAGTACTTC. V gene TRBV6-1 combines with J gene TRBJ2-7; 12 bases agree with TRBD2. CDR3 length equals 14 residues. Trimming removed 7 bases from V and 4 bases from J; junction bases left unmatched: 5. Germline CDR1 and CDR2: MNHNS and SASEGT.

The chain uses TRBV2 and TRBJ2-5; D is possibly TRBD1 or TRBD2 (5 bases each). Germline V gene data show CDR1 as SNHLY and CDR2 as FYNNEI. CDR3 length: 14 residues. Trimming removed 2 bases at V and 5 bases at J, with 12 bases between. CDR3 sequence reads: CASSEIQGEETQYF. CDR3 DNA: TGTGCCAGCAGTGAAATCCAGGGAGAGGAGACCCAGTACTTC.

The chain employs TRBV7-2 and TRBJ2-2; unclear D gene. Germline-derived CDR1 and CDR2 are SGHTA and FQGNSA. Between the trimmed V and J ends, which lost 1 base and 5 bases, there was a span of 11 bases. This CDR3 is 15 amino acids long. CDR3 residues: CASSLVRTLTGELFF. CDR3 nucleotide sequence: TGTGCCAGCAGCTTAGTCAGGACCCTGACCGGGGAGCTGTTTTTT.

V is TRBV28 and J is TRBJ1-2; maybe TRBD1 (6 bases). The V and J ends lost 6 bases and 4 bases respectively, with 12 bases between them. Germline CDR1 and CDR2: MDHEN and SYDVKM. CDR3 size: 13 residues. The CDR3 nucleotides are TGTGCCAGCAGACCACAGGGATTCTATGGCTACACCTTC. It is translated as CASRPQGFYGYTF.

This chain joins TRBV6-4 and TRBJ2-7, with D possibly matching TRBD2 (5 bases). Germline assignment: CDR1 MRHNA and CDR2 SNTAGT. This CDR3 is 15 amino acids long. Trimming took 6 bases from V and 4 from J, leaving 19 bases between them. The CDR3 bases are TGTGCCAGCAGGATGTTGTCGGGGTCCCTATACGAGCAGTACTTC. This translates into CASRMLSGSLYEQYF.

The CDR3 reads CASSPTGDTPSGANVLTF. The CDR3 bases are TGTGCCAGCAGTCCGACAGGGGATACTCCCTCTGGGGCCAACGTCCTGACTTTC. The genes are TRBV6-5 and TRBJ2-6, with 8 bases identical to TRBD1. The germline gives CDR1 MNHEY, CDR2 SVGAGI. This CDR3 contains 18 residues. The trim removed 5 bases at V and 0 bases at J, leaving 9 bases unmatched.

This clonotype was counted at least ten times. The CDR3 DNA sequence: TGTGCCAGCAGCTTAGTCGGCGGGGGGACCTCAGGGACCCAGTACTTC. Its protein is CASSLVGGGTSGTQYF. The chain uses TRBV7-2 and TRBJ2-5; 8 bases are shared with TRBD2. CDR1 is SGHTA and CDR2 is FQGNSA in the germline V gene. CDR3 length: 16 amino acids. V was clipped by 1 base and J by 7 bases; unmatched bases: 11.

The rearrangement uses TRBV27 and TRBJ2-1; 9 bases align to TRBD1. From germline, CDR1 is MNHEY and CDR2 SMNVEV (reference sequence). The ends lost 3 bases at V and 9 bases at J; junction bases unmatched: 12. The CDR3 contains 16 residues. CDR3 sequence: CASSFLTGTGTSEQFF. In DNA, the CDR3 is TGTGCCAGCAGTTTTTTAACCGGGACAGGGACTTCTGAGCAGTTCTTC.

There are many counts of this clonotype. This rearrangement joins TRBV7-2 to TRBJ1-4; D uncertain. The CDR3 covers 15 residues. Trimming shortened V by 1 base and J by 0 bases, and 6 bases separated the two germline ends. Germline CDR1 is SGHTA and CDR2 is FQGNSA. For the CDR3, the DNA is TGTGCCAGCAGCTTAGACAGTGCAACTAATGAAAAACTGTTTTTT. This encodes CASSLDSATNEKLFF.

The chain recombines TRBV4-1 with TRBJ2-7; TRBD1 matches at 7 bases. In germline, CDR1 is MGHRA, CDR2 YSYEKL. Losses at the gene ends were 2 bases for V and 3 bases for J; bases not matched to a gene: 1. The CDR3 is made up of 13 amino acids. DNA for the CDR3: TGCGCCAGCAGCCAAAGACAGGGCTACGAGCAGTACTTC. This codes for CASSQRQGYEQYF.

This clonotype was detected many times. V usage is TRBV7-9 and J usage is TRBJ2-7; 8 nucleotides line up with TRBD1. The CDR3 has 14 residues. The trim removed 3 bases at V and 4 bases at J, leaving 5 bases unmatched. Germline lookup yields CDR1 SEHNR and CDR2 FQNEAQ (reference sequence). The CDR3 loop is CASSFETGVYEQYF. The CDR3 DNA follows: TGTGCCAGCAGCTTCGAGACAGGGGTGTACGAGCAGTACTTC.

There are a few counts of this clonotype. V usage is TRBV12-3 or TRBV12-4 and J usage is TRBJ2-1, with 9 bases fitting TRBD1. With V trimmed by 7 bases and J by 4 bases, 8 bases remained unmatched. The CDR3 is 15 amino acids. The CDR3: CASNRDRGRYNEQFF. CDR3 DNA sequence: TGTGCCAGCAACCGCGACAGGGGGAGATACAATGAGCAGTTCTTC.

This clonotype has only a few counts. The chain carries TRBV5-1 and TRBJ1-3; D gene uncertain. The germline V gene encodes CDR1 SGHRS and CDR2 YFSETQ. The V gene lost 2 bases and the J gene lost 0 bases, with 12 bases spanning the gap. This CDR3 is built from 16 residues. The CDR3 nucleotides read TGCGCCAGCAGCTTAGAGGGCCCCGTCTCTGGAAACACCATATATTTT. Amino acid sequence: CASSLEGPVSGNTIYF.

Notes on this clonotype: A much larger clone lies one base from this, so it may be a read error. V gene TRBV7-2 combines with J gene TRBJ2-1; D remains ambiguous. Germline CDR1 is SGHTA and CDR2 is FQGNSA. The CDR3 is made up of 16 amino acids. V lost 3 bases and J 2 bases, leaving 14 bases between the germline ends. The CDR3 nucleotides read TGTGCCAGCAGCTTGTTTGGCGGAGTCACCTACAATGAGCAGTTCTTC. It specifies CASSLFGGVTYNEQFF.

This clonotype was counted only a few times. The chain combines TRBV7-2 with TRBJ2-1; TRBD2 agrees at 9 bases. CDR1 and CDR2 (germline): SGHTA, FQGNSA. V lost 0 bases to trimming and J lost 4 bases; unmatched junction nucleotides: 4. The CDR3 consists of 16 residues. CDR3 coding DNA: TGTGCCAGCAGCTTAGCCGGCGGGAGGGGTTACAATGAGCAGTTCTTC. Residues: CASSLAGGRGYNEQFF.

This clonotype was observed many times. V is TRBV7-2 and J is TRBJ2-5; 7 nucleotides align to TRBD1. CDR1 SGHTA and CDR2 FQGNSA come from the germline V gene. The CDR3 has 13 amino acids. V shed 11 bases, J shed 2 bases, and the junction held 8 bases outside the gene matches. CDR3 sequence (DNA): TGTGCCTCCGGACAGGAATTACAAGAGACCCAGTACTTC. As protein: CASGQELQETQYF.

The gene calls are TRBV7-2 and TRBJ1-1; 7 nucleotides match TRBD1. The V gene end was trimmed by 4 bases and the J gene end by 0 bases; junction bases not matched to a gene: 14. Germline-derived CDR1 and CDR2 are SGHTA and FQGNSA. The CDR3 extends over 18 amino acids. CDR3 coding DNA: TGTGCCAGCAGCTCGAACCGGGACAGAAGGCCACTGAACACTGAAGCTTTCTTT. Translation gives CASSSNRDRRPLNTEAFF.

There are a few counts of this clonotype. This chain joins TRBV23-1 and TRBJ2-1; 8 nucleotides match TRBD2. TRBV23-1 is identified as an open reading frame with a role that is uncertain. This CDR3 spans 14 amino acids. J was trimmed by 7 bases and V by 10 bases; bases with no gene match: 12. The chain's CDR3 is CATRGGTRHNEQFF. As DNA, the CDR3 is TGCGCCACTCGCGGGGGGACCAGGCATAATGAGCAGTTCTTC.

The V call is TRBV5-1, the J call TRBJ2-2, with a possible D match to TRBD1 (6 bases). The CDR3 spans 13 residues. Trimming removed 6 bases at V and 5 bases at J, with 11 bases between. Germline V gene data show CDR1 as SGHRS and CDR2 as YFSETQ. In DNA form, the CDR3 reads TGCGCCAGCAACAGGGCTGAGACCGGGGAGCTGTTTTTT. It translates to CASNRAETGELFF.